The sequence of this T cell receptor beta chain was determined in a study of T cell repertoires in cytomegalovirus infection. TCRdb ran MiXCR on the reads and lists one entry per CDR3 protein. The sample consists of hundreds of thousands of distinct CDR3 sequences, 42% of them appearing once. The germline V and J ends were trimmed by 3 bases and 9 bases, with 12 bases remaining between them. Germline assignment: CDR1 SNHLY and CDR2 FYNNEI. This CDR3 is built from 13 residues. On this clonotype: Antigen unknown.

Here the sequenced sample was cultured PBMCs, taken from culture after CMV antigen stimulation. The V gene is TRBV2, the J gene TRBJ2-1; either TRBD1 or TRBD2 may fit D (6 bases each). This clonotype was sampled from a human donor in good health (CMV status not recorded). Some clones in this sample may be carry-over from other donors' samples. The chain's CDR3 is CASSDPGAPEQFF. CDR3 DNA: TGTGCCAGCAGTGATCCGGGGGCTCCTGAGCAGTTCTTC.